Given below is one T cell receptor beta chain in context. Antigen specificity is unknown. This sample is part of a study of early T cells in non-severe SARS-CoV-2 infection. Study summary: It was bulk RNA from unsorted whole blood that was sequenced, and the chains were unpaired. General study points: Matching against VDJdb likely underestimated virus-specific expansions, favoring anti-spike CD8.

The CDR3 spans 14 residues. Germline V gene data show CDR1 as LGHNA and CDR2 as YSLEER. V shed 6 bases and J 6 bases; nucleotides not matched to a gene: 10. Unique molecular identifiers tagged individual cDNA molecules. One entry per CDR3 protein, called by TCRdb with MiXCR from the 5' RACE reads. The table has about 81,000 distinct CDR3 sequences, around 6% seen once; the top ten hold under 10%. The sample consisted of whole blood. This chain joins TRBV4-3 and TRBJ2-7; TRBD2 aligns across 8 bases. The sequence was obtained from an adult who was a healthcare worker with PCR-confirmed SARS-CoV-2 infection or an uninfected control (not recorded which). The CDR3 region has the DNA TGCGCCAGCAGGCAGATCGGGAGGGCCACCGAGCAGTACTTC. Encoded protein: CASRQIGRATEQYF.